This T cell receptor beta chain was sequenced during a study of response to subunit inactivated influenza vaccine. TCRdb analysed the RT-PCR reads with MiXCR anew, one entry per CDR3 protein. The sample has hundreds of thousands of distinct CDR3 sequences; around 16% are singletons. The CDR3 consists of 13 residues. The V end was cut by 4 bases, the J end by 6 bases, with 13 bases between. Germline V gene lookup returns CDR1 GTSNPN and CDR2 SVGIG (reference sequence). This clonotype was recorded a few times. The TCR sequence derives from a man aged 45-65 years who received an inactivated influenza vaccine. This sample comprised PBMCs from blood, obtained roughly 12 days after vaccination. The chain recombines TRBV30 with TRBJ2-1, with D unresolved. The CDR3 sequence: CAWISWASNEQFF. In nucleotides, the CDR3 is TGTGCCTGGATTTCATGGGCCAGCAATGAGCAGTTCTTC.